This T cell receptor (beta chain) comes out of a study of T-cell reconstitution after alpha-beta-depleted transplantation in children. During its preparation, the TCRbeta library received unique molecular identifiers. TCRdb passed the PCR reads through MiXCR, listing each CDR3 protein once. The data show nearly 250,000 distinct CDR3 sequences, roughly 8% seen once. Study-level points and caveats: Newly produced T cells mostly accounted for T-cell counts and diversity one year post-transplant. The study reportedly traced alpha-beta T cells about two months after transplant to several hundred expanded graft clones. Day-60 TCRbeta diversity that was high in some patients was derived from surviving recipient T cells and thymic progenitors.

This clonotype was recorded at least ten times. Its antigen is unknown. J was trimmed by 0 bases and V by 3 bases; bases with no gene match: 1. The germline V gene encodes CDR1 MDHEN and CDR2 SYDVKM. The CDR3 length is 15 residues. The TCR sequence derives from a male patient under 18 who had a stem cell transplant for acute lymphoblastic leukemia, so the T cells may come from the graft donor. Here the sequenced sample was PBMCs, mostly from graft donor cells, taken 180 days after TCRalphabeta/CD19-depleted stem cell transplant. The V and J genes are TRBV28 and TRBJ1-2, with 10 bases that match TRBD1. Here the CDR3 DNA reads TGTGCCAGCAGTTTGGGACAGGGGACTAACTATGGCTACACCTTC. Protein sequence: CASSLGQGTNYGYTF.